Presented here are 12 T cell receptor beta chains from one specimen sequenced in a study of vaccination and CD4 T cells after COVID-19. Treatment in this sample: approximately 11-day PBMC culture with coronavirus spike peptide pools or control peptides (ViraFEST assay). The study sequenced cultured CD4+ T cell DNA using the Oncomine TCR Beta short-read assay. A single record per CDR3 protein comes from TCRdb applying MiXCR to the PCR reads. This repertoire shows 15,000 to 20,000 distinct CDR3 sequences, more than 55% found once; its top ten account for roughly a tenth. Their antigen targets remain unknown. Input material: CD4+ T cells from blood, cultured in vitro. These receptors all come from a human donor who had recovered from COVID-19.

This clonotype has more than one count but fewer than ten. V is TRBV7-2 and J is TRBJ2-2; tentatively, D is TRBD2 (6 bases). From germline, CDR1 is SGHTA and CDR2 FQGNSA. Deletions cut 5 bases from V and 4 bases from J, with 17 bases between. There are 16 residues in the CDR3. CDR3 protein: CASSLQVRESTGELFF. CDR3 bases: TGTGCCAGCAGCCTCCAAGTCCGGGAGTCCACCGGGGAGCTGTTTTTT.

This chain joins TRBV7-2 and TRBJ2-2; TRBD2 matches 10 bases. The germline CDR1 and CDR2 sequences are SGHTA and FQGNSA. J was trimmed by 5 bases and V by 1 base; bases with no gene match: 10. The CDR3 is made up of 18 amino acids. The CDR3 here is CASSLVGSGRARTGELFF. CDR3 nucleotide sequence: TGTGCCAGCAGCTTAGTAGGGAGCGGGAGGGCCCGAACCGGGGAGCTGTTTTTT.

The rearrangement uses TRBV20-1 and TRBJ2-7; unclear D gene. This CDR3 is built from 12 residues. CDR1 and CDR2 from the germline V gene are DFQATT and SNEGSKA (reference sequence). The V and J ends lost 1 base and 9 bases respectively, with 13 bases between them. The CDR3 is CSARGVPTLQYF. CDR3 coding DNA: TGCAGTGCTAGAGGCGTTCCCACCCTGCAGTACTTC.

This clonotype was detected a few times. The J gene is TRBJ2-7, the V gene TRBV27; 9 bases map to TRBD1. The CDR3 runs 15 residues. Germline assignment: CDR1 MNHEY and CDR2 SMNVEV (reference sequence). The J segment lost 10 bases and the V segment lost 5 bases, leaving 15 bases of the junction unmatched. This chain's CDR3 is CASSLKGTGYYIQYF. The CDR3 DNA follows: TGTGCCAGCAGTCTAAAAGGGACAGGGTACTATATCCAGTACTTC.

The V call is TRBV7-3, the J call TRBJ2-2; D not resolved. Trimming removed 5 bases at V and 8 bases at J, with 15 bases between. Germline CDR1 and CDR2: SGHTA and FQGTGA. This CDR3 has 14 amino acids. CDR3 in amino acids: CASSLGSVGGELFF. As DNA, the CDR3 is TGTGCCAGCAGCCTCGGCTCCGTTGGGGGGGAGCTGTTTTTT.

The gene calls are TRBV20-1 and TRBJ1-5; 9 nucleotides agree with TRBD1. The CDR3 consists of 14 residues. J was trimmed by 7 bases and V by 3 bases; bases with no gene match: 7. Germline V CDR1 and CDR2: DFQATT, SNEGSKA (reference sequence). CDR3 in amino acids: CSARGDRERQPQHF. In nucleotides, the CDR3 is TGCAGTGCTAGGGGGGACAGGGAACGACAGCCCCAGCATTTT.

This clonotype was picked up a small number of times. The rearrangement links TRBV6-5 to TRBJ1-6; 8 nucleotides agree with TRBD1. In germline, CDR1 is MNHEY, CDR2 SVGAGI. Unmatched junction bases numbered 8, after V lost 1 base and J lost 6 bases. The CDR3 covers 17 residues. Here the CDR3 reads CASSYWTGYTGNSPLHF. DNA for the CDR3: TGTGCCAGCAGTTACTGGACAGGGTACACGGGTAATTCACCCCTCCACTTT.

This chain links TRBV20-1 with TRBJ2-7, with 7 nucleotides matching TRBD1. After removal of 3 bases from V and 5 bases from J, the junction contained 13 bases not matched to a gene. The CDR3 runs to 15 residues. Germline values: CDR1 DFQATT, CDR2 SNEGSKA (reference sequence). CDR3 protein: CSASNRGYPPDEQYF. The DNA of the CDR3 is TGCAGTGCTAGCAACAGGGGCTACCCACCGGACGAGCAGTACTTC.

This clonotype was counted a few times. V is TRBV6-1 and J is TRBJ1-2; no clear D. The CDR3 runs 14 residues. Germline V CDR1 and CDR2: MNHNS, SASEGT. Trimming stripped 1 base from V and 0 bases from J, with 6 bases between. This chain's CDR3 is CASSEGGANYGYTF. The CDR3 DNA sequence: TGTGCCAGCAGTGAAGGCGGAGCTAACTATGGCTACACCTTC.

This clonotype was detected a few times. The chain is built from TRBV25-1 and TRBJ1-2; 7 bases line up with TRBD1. Germline lookup yields CDR1 MGHDK and CDR2 SYGVNS. CDR3 length: 12 amino acids. V shed 6 bases, J shed 2 bases, and the junction held 0 bases outside the gene matches. CDR3 sequence (DNA): TGTGCCAGCAGAGGGGGCAACTATGGCTACACCTTC. This translates into CASRGGNYGYTF.

This chain uses TRBV5-3 with TRBJ1-1, with a weak D call TRBD1 (5 bases). TRBV5-3 is annotated as an ORF whose role is uncertain. Trimming removed 3 bases from V and 1 base from J, with 10 bases in between. This CDR3 comprises 14 residues. CDR3 region: CARSSWDPNTEAFF. DNA for the CDR3: TGTGCCAGAAGCTCCTGGGACCCGAACACTGAAGCTTTCTTT.

V is TRBV20-1 and J is TRBJ2-4; D possibly corresponds to TRBD1 (6 bases). There are 13 residues in the CDR3. Germline V gives CDR1 DFQATT, CDR2 SNEGSKA (reference sequence). For the CDR3, the DNA is TGCAGCTGGGGGCAGATAGCCAAAAACATTCAGTACTTC. Translating it yields CSWGQIAKNIQYF.